The sequence of this TCR beta chain was determined in a study of prognosis after radiotherapy for stage I lung cancer. Turning to the study itself: Individuals diagnosed with stage I non-small cell lung cancer underwent enrollment between 2018 and January 2019. In this cohort, no one received concurrent therapy with stereotactic body radiotherapy.

Patients were all node-negative on CT and PET/CT, lacking prior chemotherapy, radiotherapy or other malignancies. This clonotype occurred many times. TCR beta CDR3 amplification from genomic DNA was performed by two-round multiplex PCR. Primers were specific to each TRBV and TRBJ gene in first-round PCR. TCRdb re-called the multiplex PCR reads through MiXCR, storing one row per CDR3 protein. The sample shows around 30,000 distinct CDR3 sequences, roughly a third of them seen only once. Trimming shortened V by 5 bases and J by 6 bases, and 20 bases separated the two germline ends. CDR3 length: 15 amino acids. Germline V gene sequence: CDR1 MDHEN, CDR2 SYDVKM.

The chain links TRBV28 to TRBJ2-7; D assignment may be TRBD1 or TRBD2 (6 bases each). The sequencing here drew on PBMCs, taken before or after stereotactic body radiation therapy (not recorded which). This TCR derives from a donor at least 50 years old with non-small cell lung cancer. The CDR3 nucleotides read TGTGCCAGCAGTCCATTGTGGGCCAGGGGAGGCGAGCAGTACTTC. It specifies CASSPLWARGGEQYF.